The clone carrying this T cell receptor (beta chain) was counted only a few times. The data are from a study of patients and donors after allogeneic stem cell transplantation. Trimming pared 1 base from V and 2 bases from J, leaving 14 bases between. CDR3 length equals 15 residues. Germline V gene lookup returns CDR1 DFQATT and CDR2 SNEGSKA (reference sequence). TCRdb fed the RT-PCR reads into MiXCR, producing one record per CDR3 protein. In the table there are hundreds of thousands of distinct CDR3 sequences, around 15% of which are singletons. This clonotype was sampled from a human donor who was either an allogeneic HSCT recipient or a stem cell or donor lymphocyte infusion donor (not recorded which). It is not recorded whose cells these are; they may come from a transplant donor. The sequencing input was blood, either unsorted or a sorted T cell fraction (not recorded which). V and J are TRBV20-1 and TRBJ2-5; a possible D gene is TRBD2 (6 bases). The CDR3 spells CSARGRRAPQETQYF. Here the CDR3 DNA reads TGCAGTGCTAGAGGCAGGAGGGCCCCGCAAGAGACCCAGTACTTC.